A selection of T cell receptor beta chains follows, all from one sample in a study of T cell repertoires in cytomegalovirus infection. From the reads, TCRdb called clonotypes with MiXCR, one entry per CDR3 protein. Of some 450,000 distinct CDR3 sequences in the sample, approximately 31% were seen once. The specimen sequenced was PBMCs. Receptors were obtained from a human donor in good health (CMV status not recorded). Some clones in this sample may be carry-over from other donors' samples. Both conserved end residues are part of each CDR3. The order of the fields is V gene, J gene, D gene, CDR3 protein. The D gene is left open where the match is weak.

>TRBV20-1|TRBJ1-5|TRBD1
CSASARGGADQPQHF
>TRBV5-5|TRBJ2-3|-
CASSLRQSEDTQYF
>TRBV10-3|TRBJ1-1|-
CAISDRGSGTEAFF
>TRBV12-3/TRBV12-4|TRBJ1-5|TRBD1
CASSFQTGGGNQPQHF
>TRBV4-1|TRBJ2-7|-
CASSRKLEYPSYEQYF
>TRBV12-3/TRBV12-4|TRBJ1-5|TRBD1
CASRFGQVGQPQHF
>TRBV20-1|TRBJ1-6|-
CSAGYNLSPLHF
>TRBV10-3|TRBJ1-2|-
CAIGEGGGYTF
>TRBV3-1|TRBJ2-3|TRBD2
CASTLSGGPLGTDTQYF
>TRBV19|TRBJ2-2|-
CASSMSRYTGELFF
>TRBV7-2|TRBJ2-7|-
CASSLGVVSAYEQYF
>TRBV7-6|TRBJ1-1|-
CASSLTDMGQTEAFF
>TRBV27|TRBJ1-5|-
CASIPKTEVSNQPQHF
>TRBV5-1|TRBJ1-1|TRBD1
CASSLGTTGGLTEAFF
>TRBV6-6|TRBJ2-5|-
CATTSGTAGETQYF
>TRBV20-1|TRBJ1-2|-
CSVSQINYGYTF
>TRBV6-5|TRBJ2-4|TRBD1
CASSYEYSGTGKNIQYF
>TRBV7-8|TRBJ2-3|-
CASSLVPIPYTDTQYF
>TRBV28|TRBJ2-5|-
CASRPGVSYQETQYF
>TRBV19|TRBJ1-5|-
CASSYTRSNQPQHF
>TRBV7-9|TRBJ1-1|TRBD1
CASSLVAGGTPRAFF
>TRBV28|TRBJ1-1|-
CASSLKYRYTEAFF
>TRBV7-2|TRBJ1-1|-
CASSLDRVRVENTEAFF
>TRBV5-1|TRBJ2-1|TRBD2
CASSLKLASEQFF
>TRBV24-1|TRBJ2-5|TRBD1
CATSGTWDSQETQYF
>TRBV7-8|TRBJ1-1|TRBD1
CASSSSPGGRNTEAFF
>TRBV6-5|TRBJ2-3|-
CASSYSSAPDTQYF
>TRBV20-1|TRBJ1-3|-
CSASFRGGGNTIYF
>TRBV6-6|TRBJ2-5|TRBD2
CASLLGTRRETQYF
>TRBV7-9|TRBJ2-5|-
CASSPGGRAALQETQYF
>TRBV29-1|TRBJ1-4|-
CSVSGSSKMGEKLFF
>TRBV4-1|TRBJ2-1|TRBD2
CASSQTSGAYNEQFF
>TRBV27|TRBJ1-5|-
CASSLTSGNQPQHF
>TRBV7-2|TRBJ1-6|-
CASSLPKVLRGTPLHF
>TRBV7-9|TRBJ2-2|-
CASSPRTENTGELFF